These 24 T cell receptor beta chains originate from one sample sequenced in a study of T cell clonality in common variable immunodeficiency. Only in-frame clones appear in the TCRdb table, and some are missing; sequencing was by immunoSEQ multiplex PCR. The sample contains about 47,000 clones, none of them singletons. Sequenced: peripheral blood mononuclear cells. Receptor source: a person between 18 and 70 years old in good health.

This clone has a count of ten or more. The CDR3 DNA, read in part, is TGTGCCAGCAGCCAAACCGGGGAGAGGAACACC. This codes for CASSQTGERNT. The CDR3 reads in full as CASSQTGERNTIYF. The chain uses TRBV4-2 and TRBJ1-3, with unresolved D. The CDR3 is cut off 3 residues early in the read; its end comes from the germline J gene. The CDR3 contains 14 residues. Trimming left V 2 bases short and J 7 bases short, with 12 bases between. CDR1 LGHNA and CDR2 YNFKEQ come from the germline V gene.

This clone was counted ten times or more. The missing CDR3 end, 3 residues past where the read stops, is filled in from the germline J gene. The J gene is TRBJ2-3, the V gene TRBV24-1, with a weak D call TRBD1 (6 bases). The CDR3 has 14 residues. Germline V gene data show CDR1 as KGHDR and CDR2 as SFDVKD. Between the trimmed V and J ends, which lost 10 bases and 3 bases, there was a span of 16 bases. This CDR3 reads CATGDRFPTDTQYF. The part of the CDR3 DNA that was read is TGTGCCACGGGAGACAGGTTTCCGACAGATACG.

This clone was seen many times. The read stops 3 residues short of the end of the CDR3; the missing end is completed from the germline J gene. The V and J genes are TRBV7-3 and TRBJ2-3; TRBD2 matches 11 bases. The CDR3 covers 14 residues. The germline CDR1 and CDR2 sequences are SGHTA and FQGTGA. CDR3 bases read: TGTGCCAGCAGCTTAGGGACTAGCGGTTCTCCG. As protein: CASSLGTSGSP. In full, the CDR3 is CASSLGTSGSPQYF.

This clone was detected ten times or more. The CDR3 extends 3 residues past the end of the read, so its final part is completed from the germline J gene. J is TRBJ2-7 and V is TRBV2, with D maybe TRBD1 (5 bases). Looked up from germline, CDR1 is SNHLY and CDR2 is FYNNEI. With 4 bases removed from V and 3 bases from J, the gap between germline ends came to 7 bases. CDR3 length: 12 amino acids. The sequenced CDR3 bases are TGTGCCAGCAGTGGACAGAACTACGAG. It specifies CASSGQNYE. In full, the CDR3 is CASSGQNYEQYF.

This clone was recorded many times. The DNA ends 3 residues before the CDR3 does, and the rest of the CDR3 is filled in from the germline J gene. This chain uses TRBV28 with TRBJ2-3; D unclear. This CDR3 comprises 11 residues. V dropped 5 bases and J dropped 2 bases, with 2 bases sitting between them. Germline V gene lookup returns CDR1 MDHEN and CDR2 SYDVKM. CDR3 sequence: CASSLTDTQYF. The CDR3 bases that were read are TGTGCCAGCAGTCTCACAGATACG. The full variable domain, in which reference TRBV28 and TRBJ2-3 provide the parts outside the CDR3, is DVKVTQSSRYLVKRTGEKVFLECVQDMDHENMFWYRQDPGLGLRLIYFSYDVKMKEKGDIPEGYSVSREKKERFSLILESASTNQTSMYLCASSLTDTQYFGPGTRLTVL.

This clone was seen repeatedly, ten times or more. The read finishes 3 residues shy of the CDR3 end, and the germline J gene is used to complete it. The V gene is TRBV28, the J gene TRBJ2-7; 10 nucleotides match TRBD1. The germline V gene has CDR1 MDHEN and CDR2 SYDVKM. This CDR3 has 14 amino acids. The V gene end was trimmed by 10 bases and the J gene end by 4 bases; junction bases not matched to a gene: 10. Incomplete CDR3 DNA: TGTGCCATCAACGACAGGGGGCGTAATTACGAG. This gives the protein CAINDRGRNYE. In full, the CDR3 is CAINDRGRNYEQYF.

As regards this clone: The read ends 3 residues shy of where the CDR3 ends; the end is completed using the germline J gene. This chain uses TRBV19 with TRBJ1-5, with 10 nucleotides matching TRBD1. CDR3 size: 14 residues. Germline V gene sequence: CDR1 LNHDA, CDR2 SQIVND (reference sequence). Trimming at V came to 7 bases and at J to 6 bases, leaving 6 bases not matched to a gene. Partial CDR3 DNA: TGTGCCAGTAAGGACAGGGGGATTGGTCAGCCC. It is translated as CASKDRGIGQP. The whole CDR3 sequence reads CASKDRGIGQPQHF.

This clone was counted at least ten times. The read is 3 residues too short to cover the CDR3 end, so that end is filled in from the germline J gene. The chain carries TRBV6-4 and TRBJ2-1; 12 bases agree with TRBD2. This CDR3 is built from 16 residues. J was trimmed by 4 bases and V by 6 bases; bases with no gene match: 7. In germline, CDR1 is MRHNA, CDR2 SNTAGT. The sequenced part of the CDR3 DNA is TGTGCCAGCAGCCAGACTAGCGGGAGCGGTTACAATGAG. This gives the protein CASSQTSGSGYNE. From start to end, the CDR3 is CASSQTSGSGYNEQFF.

This clone was detected many times. The missing CDR3 end, 3 residues past where the read stops, is filled in from the germline J gene. The rearrangement links TRBV7-9 to TRBJ2-7; TRBD1 agrees at 7 bases. The V and J ends lost 1 base and 6 bases, in that order; junction bases with no gene match: 3. Germline lookup yields CDR1 SEHNR and CDR2 FQNEAQ (reference sequence). The CDR3 totals 13 residues. The sequenced part of the CDR3 DNA is TGTGCCAGCAGCTTAGAAGGGGGCCGCGAG. This codes for CASSLEGGRE. The CDR3 in its entirety is CASSLEGGREQYF.

In this sample, this clone turned up many times. Read data end 3 residues before the CDR3 end; the end is taken from the germline J gene. This chain links TRBV19 with TRBJ2-1; 8 bases agree with TRBD2. The germline V gene encodes CDR1 LNHDA and CDR2 SQIVND (reference sequence). J gave up 4 bases and V 7 bases, and 9 bases lay outside the gene matches. This CDR3 comprises 15 residues. CDR3 loop: CASTPTSGPYNEQFF. The CDR3 DNA, read in part, is TGTGCCAGTACCCCAACTAGCGGTCCATACAATGAG.

Of note for this clone: It differs at one base from a far larger clone, so likely a read error. The CDR3 is cut off 3 residues early in the read; its end comes from the germline J gene. V usage is TRBV19 and J usage is TRBJ2-3; D possibly corresponds to TRBD1 (5 bases). Germline-derived CDR1 and CDR2 are LNHDA and SQIVND (reference sequence). The CDR3 covers 13 residues. Incomplete CDR3 DNA: TGTGCCAGTAGCCATGGACAACAAGAGACG. Protein sequence: CASSHGQQET. The entire CDR3 protein is CASSHGQQETQYF.

As concerns this clone: A read error is likely here: a far larger clone is one base away. The CDR3 goes on 3 residues after the read ends, and that part is filled in from the germline J gene. The chain carries TRBV7-6 and TRBJ2-1, with 14 bases identical to TRBD2. The J segment lost 9 bases and the V segment lost 5 bases, leaving 3 bases of the junction unmatched. The germline V gene encodes CDR1 SGHVS and CDR2 FNYEAQ. This CDR3 has 14 residues. The CDR3 sequence is CASSETSGRGEQFF. The CDR3 DNA, read in part, is TGTGCCAGCAGCGAGACTAGCGGGAGGGGTGAG.

This clone occurred many times. Mismatch with germline at one junction end may stem from a read error. The DNA ends 3 residues before the CDR3 does, and the rest of the CDR3 is filled in from the germline J gene. V is TRBV6-1 and J is TRBJ1-6, with D perhaps TRBD1 (5 bases). Germline CDR1 is MNHNS and CDR2 is SASEGT. This CDR3 contains 14 residues. CDR3 sequence: CASSEGTSYAPLHF. Incomplete CDR3 DNA: TGTGCCAGCAGCGAAGGGACTTCTTATGCACCC.

This clone was counted many times. The read stops 3 residues short of the end of the CDR3; the missing end is completed from the germline J gene. V usage is TRBV10-1 and J usage is TRBJ2-2; a possible D gene is TRBD1 (5 bases). Germline V gene lookup returns CDR1 WNHNN and CDR2 SYGVQD (reference sequence). The CDR3 has 14 residues. Trimming removed 6 bases at V and 8 bases at J, with 16 bases between. CDR3 DNA, as far as it was read: TGCGCCAGCAGCCCTGTGGGGCCCGGGGGGGAG. Amino acid sequence: CASSPVGPGGE. The complete CDR3 sequence is CASSPVGPGGELFF.

This clone was recorded many times. The read gets to within 3 residues of the CDR3 end, and the germline J gene fills in the rest. The chain links TRBV4-1 to TRBJ2-7; D is unresolved. Trimming pared 1 base from V and 3 bases from J, leaving 7 bases between. The CDR3 totals 13 residues. Per germline, CDR1 MGHRA and CDR2 YSYEKL. The CDR3 bases that were read are TGCGCCAGCAGCCAAGTGCAGGACTACGAG. Its protein product is CASSQVQDYE. Given in full, the CDR3 is CASSQVQDYEQYF.

This clone was observed at least ten times. The read ends 3 residues before the CDR3 terminus; that terminus is restored from the germline J gene. The chain couples TRBV5-5 to TRBJ2-7, with D tentatively TRBD1 or TRBD2 (5 bases each). This CDR3 region has 13 residues. The germline V and J ends were trimmed by 1 base and 6 bases, with 11 bases remaining between them. CDR1 and CDR2 (germline): SGHKS, YYEKEE (reference sequence). The CDR3 sequence: CASSLPGSLEQYF. The sequenced part of the CDR3 DNA is TGTGCCAGCAGCTTGCCAGGGAGCCTCGAG.

There are many counts of this clone. The read comes to an end 3 residues before the CDR3 does, leaving the germline J gene to fill in the end. V is TRBV10-3 and J is TRBJ2-7; 7 bases fit TRBD2. Germline trimming cut 10 bases from V and 4 bases from J; bases unmatched to any gene: 10. Germline CDR1 reads ENHRY; CDR2 reads SYGVKD. The CDR3 consists of 13 residues. CDR3 loop: CASSGGSRYEQYF. The CDR3 bases that were read are TGTGCCAGCTCGGGCGGGAGTAGATACGAG.

This clone came up many times. Coverage ceases 3 residues before the CDR3 finishes, and the germline J gene fills in the end. This rearrangement joins TRBV7-2 to TRBJ1-2; D unresolved. Germline CDR1 reads SGHTA; CDR2 reads FQGNSA. V was trimmed by 5 bases and J by 6 bases, leaving 13 bases between them. The CDR3 covers 13 residues. The CDR3: CASSPRVGDGYTF. CDR3 bases read: TGTGCCAGCAGCCCACGTGTGGGCGATGGC.

This clone was recorded at least ten times. This CDR3 reads CASSRTGVNEQYF. The DNA read from the CDR3 is TGTGCCAGCAGTCGGACAGGGGTGAACGAG. V and J are TRBV7-8 and TRBJ2-7; 9 bases map to TRBD1. The read falls 3 residues short of the CDR3 end, and the missing part is taken from the germline J gene. In germline, CDR1 is SGHVS, CDR2 FQNEAQ. The junction had 5 bases not matched to a gene; V was cut back by 6 bases and J by 5 bases. CDR3 size: 13 residues.

This clone was counted many times. The CDR3 end falls 3 residues outside the read, so it is completed with the germline J gene. The chain joins TRBV20-1 to TRBJ1-1, with a possible D match to TRBD1 (6 bases). This CDR3 comprises 12 residues. V was pared by 7 bases and J by 1 base, with 10 bases between. Germline loops: CDR1 DFQATT, CDR2 SNEGSKA (reference sequence). CDR3 DNA (partial): TGCAGTGGACAGGAGGAGAACACTGAA. Translating gives CSGQEENTE. The whole CDR3 reads CSGQEENTEAFF.

This clone has a count of ten or more. Sequencing ends 3 residues short of the CDR3 end; the germline J gene provides the rest. V gene TRBV5-4 combines with J gene TRBJ2-3; perhaps TRBD2 as D (5 bases). The CDR3 spans 15 residues. CDR1 is SGHNT and CDR2 is YYREEE in the germline V gene (reference sequence). Trimming took 0 bases from V and 2 from J, leaving 10 bases between them. CDR3 DNA, as far as it was read: TGTGCCAGCAGCTTGGGCATGCGGGCCACAGATACG. This translates into CASSLGMRATDT. The whole CDR3 reads CASSLGMRATDTQYF.

This clone was seen many times. Read data end 3 residues before the CDR3 end; the end is taken from the germline J gene. V and J are TRBV7-6 and TRBJ2-1, with 12 bases identical to TRBD2. Per germline, CDR1 SGHVS and CDR2 FNYEAQ. Germline trimming cut 3 bases from V and 4 bases from J; bases unmatched to any gene: 4. CDR3 length equals 16 residues. CDR3 in amino acids: CASSLSSGGGYNEQFF. CDR3 DNA (partial): TGTGCCAGCAGCTTGTCTAGCGGGGGGGGATACAATGAG.

This clone was picked up many times. CDR3 region: CASSPFGGENYGYTF. Incomplete CDR3 DNA: TGTGCCAGCTCACCATTCGGCGGGGAAAACTATGGC. The chain uses TRBV18 and TRBJ1-2; D not resolved. Coverage ceases 3 residues before the CDR3 finishes, and the germline J gene fills in the end. V gave up 2 bases and J gave up 2 bases, with 12 bases separating them. From germline, CDR1 is KGHSH and CDR2 LQKENI. The CDR3 consists of 15 residues.

This clone was picked up many times. Partial CDR3 DNA: TGTGCCAGCAGATCCGGGACAGGGATGGTTGGC. It is translated as CASRSGTGMVG. The full CDR3 protein reads CASRSGTGMVGYTF. The genes are TRBV28 and TRBJ1-2; 9 bases line up with TRBD1. Read sequence stops 3 residues before the CDR3 end, and the germline J gene provides the missing end. Trimming at V came to 6 bases and at J to 7 bases, leaving 9 bases not matched to a gene. Germline CDR1 and CDR2: MDHEN and SYDVKM. CDR3 length equals 14 residues.